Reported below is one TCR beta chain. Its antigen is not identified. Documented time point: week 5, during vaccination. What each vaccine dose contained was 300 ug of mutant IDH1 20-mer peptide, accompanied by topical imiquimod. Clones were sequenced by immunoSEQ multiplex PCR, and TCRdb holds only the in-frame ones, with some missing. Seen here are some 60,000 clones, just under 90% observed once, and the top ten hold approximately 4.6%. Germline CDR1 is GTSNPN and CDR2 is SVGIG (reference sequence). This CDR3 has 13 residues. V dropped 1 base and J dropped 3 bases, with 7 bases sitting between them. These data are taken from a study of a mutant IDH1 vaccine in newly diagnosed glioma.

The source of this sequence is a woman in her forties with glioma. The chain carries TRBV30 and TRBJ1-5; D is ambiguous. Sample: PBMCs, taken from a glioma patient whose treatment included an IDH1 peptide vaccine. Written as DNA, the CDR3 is TGTGCCTGGAGTGACCGGGACAATCAGCCCCAGCATTTT. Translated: CAWSDRDNQPQHF.